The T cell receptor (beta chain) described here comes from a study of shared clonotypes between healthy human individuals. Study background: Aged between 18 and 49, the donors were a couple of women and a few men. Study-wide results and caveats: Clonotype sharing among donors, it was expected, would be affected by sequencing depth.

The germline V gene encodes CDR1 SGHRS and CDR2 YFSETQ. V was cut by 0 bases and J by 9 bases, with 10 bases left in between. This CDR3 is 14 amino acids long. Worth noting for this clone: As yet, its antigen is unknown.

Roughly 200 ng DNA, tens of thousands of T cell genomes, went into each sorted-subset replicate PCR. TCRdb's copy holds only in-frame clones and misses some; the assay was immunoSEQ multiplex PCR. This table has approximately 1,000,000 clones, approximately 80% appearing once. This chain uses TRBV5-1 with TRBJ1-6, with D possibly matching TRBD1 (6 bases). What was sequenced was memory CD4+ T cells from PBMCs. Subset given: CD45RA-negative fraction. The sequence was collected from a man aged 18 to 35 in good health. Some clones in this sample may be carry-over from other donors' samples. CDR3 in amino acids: CASSLGSGASPLHF. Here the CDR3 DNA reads TGCGCCAGCAGCTTGGGGTCAGGGGCTTCACCCCTCCACTTT. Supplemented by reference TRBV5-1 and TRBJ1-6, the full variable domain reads KAGVTQTPRYLIKTRGQQVTLSCSPISGHRSVSWYQQTPGQGLQFLFEYFSETQRNKGNFPGRFSGRQFSNSRSEMNVSTLELGDSALYLCASSLGSGASPLHFGNGTRLTVT.